This TCR beta chain was sequenced during a study of T-cell memory formation after mild COVID-19. One entry per CDR3 protein, called by TCRdb with MiXCR from the 5' RACE reads. The sample lists about 320,000 distinct CDR3 sequences, roughly an eighth occurring once. Looked up from germline, CDR1 is SNHLY and CDR2 is FYNNEI. There are 14 residues in the CDR3. With V trimmed by 8 bases and J by 8 bases, 12 bases remained unmatched. Sequencing was done on a sample of PBMCs or a T cell subset sorted from them (not recorded which). The V gene is TRBV2, the J gene TRBJ2-1; TRBD2 matches at 7 bases. The source is a man in his late teens or twenties who had mild COVID-19 (a few samples of this study predate the infection). Cell type and time point are not known. As DNA, the CDR3 is TGTGCCAGCCCGCGGGGGACTACCGGGTATGAGCAGTTCTTC. Translation: CASPRGTTGYEQFF. The variable domain in full, completed from reference TRBV2 and TRBJ2-1, reads EPEVTQTPSHQVTQMGQEVILRCVPISNHLYFYWYRQILGQKVEFLVSFYNNEISEKSEIFDDQFSVERPDGSNFTLKIRSTKLEDSAMYFCASPRGTTGYEQFFGPGTRLTVL.